The entry below gives a single TCR beta chain sequence along with its context. This sample is part of a study of blood T cell repertoires in COVID-19. Overall study context: PBMCs, B-cell-depleted T cells, or T cells provided the cDNA or gDNA that made up the material.

Sequencing used immunoSEQ multiplex PCR; TCRdb keeps in-frame clones, though not all of them. This sample has about 330,000 clones, with roughly 90% found just once. CDR3 length equals 13 residues. CDR1 is SGHNT and CDR2 is YYREEE in the germline V gene (reference sequence). Losses at the gene ends were 4 bases for V and 6 bases for J; bases not matched to a gene: 3. Sequences were obtained from peripheral blood. The chain combines TRBV5-4 with TRBJ1-5; 8 nucleotides align to TRBD1. This TCR was sampled from a woman in her fifties or sixties with active or convalescent COVID-19. The CDR3: CASSIGQGQPQHF. CDR3 DNA: TGTGCCAGCAGCATAGGACAGGGTCAGCCCCAGCATTTT. The full variable domain, with the rest looked up from reference TRBV5-4 and TRBJ1-5, is ETGVTQSPTHLIKTRGQQVTLRCSSQSGHNTVSWYQQALGQGPQFIFQYYREEENGRGNFPPRFSGLQFPNYSSELNVNALELDDSALYLCASSIGQGQPQHFGDGTRLSIL.